This TCR beta chain was documented in a study of blood T cell repertoires in COVID-19. Whole-study context: Samples came from the United States, Italy and Spain, spanning acute and convalescent COVID-19.

V lost 1 base to trimming and J lost 4 bases; unmatched junction nucleotides: 3. Germline CDR1 reads LNHNV; CDR2 reads YYDKDF (reference sequence). CDR3 size: 17 residues. Original data processing: Scientists estimated how many nucleated cells there were by amplifying reference gene primers. Libraries were prepared by immunoSEQ multiplex PCR; TCRdb keeps only in-frame clonotypes and omits some of them. V and J calls plus clone size are reproduced from that table; the DNA served to infer D and trimming. The sample includes 160,000 or so clones, 85% to 90% seen only once; the top ten take 15%. This chain links TRBV15 with TRBJ2-2; 13 bases are a match to TRBD2. This receptor was obtained from a woman in her 40s with acute or convalescent COVID-19. Material for sequencing was peripheral blood. CDR3 DNA sequence: TGTGCCACCAGCAGAGGGGGACTAGCGGGGACCACCGGGGAGCTGTTTTTT. Its translation: CATSRGGLAGTTGELFF.